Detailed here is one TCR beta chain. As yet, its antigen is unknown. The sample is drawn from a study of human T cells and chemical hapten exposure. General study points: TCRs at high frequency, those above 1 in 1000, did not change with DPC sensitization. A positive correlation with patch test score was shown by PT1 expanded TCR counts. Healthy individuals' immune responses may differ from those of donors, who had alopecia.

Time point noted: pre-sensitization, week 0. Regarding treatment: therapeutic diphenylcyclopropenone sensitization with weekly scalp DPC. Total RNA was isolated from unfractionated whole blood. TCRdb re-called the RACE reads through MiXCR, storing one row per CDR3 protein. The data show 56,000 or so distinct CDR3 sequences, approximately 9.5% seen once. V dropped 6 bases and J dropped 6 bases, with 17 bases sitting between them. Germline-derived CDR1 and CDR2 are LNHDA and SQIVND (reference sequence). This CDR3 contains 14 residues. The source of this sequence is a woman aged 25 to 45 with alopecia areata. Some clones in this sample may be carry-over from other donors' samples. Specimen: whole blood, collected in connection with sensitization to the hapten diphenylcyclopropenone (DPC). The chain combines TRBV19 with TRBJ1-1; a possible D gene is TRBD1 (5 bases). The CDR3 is CASRTSTAEAEAFF. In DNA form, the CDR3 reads TGTGCCAGTAGGACCTCGACAGCCGAAGCTGAAGCTTTCTTT.